This T cell receptor beta chain was captured by sequencing in a study of beta chain features in type 1 diabetes. Study-level information: Sorted cell examination encompassed under 130 million cells across all samples.

Each of the CD4+ naive, central memory, regulatory and stem cell-like memory populations was sorted via CD45RO/CCR7/CD25/CD127/CD95/CD27. Sorted populations all exceeded 95% purity. To note about this clone: Its antigen is unknown.

Every bit of the isolated RNA underwent reverse transcription, so sequencing read expressed TCRB transcripts. Measured with immunoSEQ multiplex PCR; TCRdb has only the in-frame clones, and not every one. Among over 200,000 clones, about a tenth were seen once, and the ten largest hold more than 0.015%. The CDR3 runs 14 residues. CDR1 is SGHRS, CDR2 YFSETQ, per germline. The V gene lost 4 bases and the J gene lost 0 bases, with 11 bases spanning the gap. Findings and caveats of the study: Shortening that was moderate but significant affected the TCRB CDR3s of Type 1 diabetes patients in all four CD4+ subsets. The naive, central memory and Treg TCRB repertoires looked more alike in patients than they did in healthy donors.

The chain employs TRBV5-1 and TRBJ2-7; the D is unclear. The clonotype comes from a man aged 25 to 45 with type 1 diabetes. Sample: naive CD4+ T cells from blood. CDR3 sequence reads: CASSVTASSYEQYF. The CDR3 coding sequence is TGCGCCAGCAGCGTCACGGCTAGCTCCTACGAGCAGTACTTC.